This T cell receptor beta chain was retrieved from a study of shared clonotypes between healthy human individuals. Profiled with immunoSEQ multiplex PCR; TCRdb holds only in-frame clones, not every one. The sample shows around 1.1 million clones, 70% to 80% of them seen only once. The CDR3 consists of 14 residues. Trimming at V came to 5 bases and at J to 6 bases, leaving 7 bases not matched to a gene. Germline loops: CDR1 SEHNR, CDR2 FQNEAQ (reference sequence). A note on this clone: Other DNA sequences within the sample encode an identical CDR3.

Source material: memory CD4+ T cells from PBMCs. Subset here: CD45RA-negative fraction. This chain uses TRBV7-9 with TRBJ2-3, with 8 positions matching TRBD2. The sequence derives from a man aged 18 to 35 in good health. Some clones in this sample may be carry-over from other donors' samples. CDR3 region: CASSPGLASDTQYF. Written as DNA, the CDR3 is TGTGCCAGCAGCCCTGGACTAGCCAGCGATACGCAGTATTTT.